Listed below are T cell receptor beta chains from one sample, sequenced in a study of T-cell memory formation after mild COVID-19. In TCRdb, the 5' RACE reads were re-called with MiXCR into one record per CDR3 protein. The sample yields roughly 560,000 distinct CDR3 sequences, around 21% seen once. Sample: PBMCs or a T cell subset sorted from them (not recorded which). Receptor source: an adult woman who had mild COVID-19 (a few samples of this study predate the infection). Cell type and time point are not known. Each CDR3 is given with its conserved first and last residue. The D gene is left open where the match is weak. Some rows mark clone size as missing; the rest say once, few, many or name a class of expanded clone.

V gene	J gene	CDR3 length	D gene	clone size	CDR3 protein	CDR3 DNA
TRBV12-3/TRBV12-4	TRBJ2-1	16	-	-	CASTRMAGEGVNEQFF	TGTGCCAGCACCCGGATGGCGGGTGAAGGGGTCAATGAGCAGTTCTTC
TRBV12-3/TRBV12-4	TRBJ2-1	15	-	-	CASRLTGLGGNEQFF	TGTGCCAGCAGACTGACAGGGCTGGGGGGCAATGAGCAGTTCTTC
TRBV29-1	TRBJ2-1	13	TRBD1	-	CSVETGTDNEQFF	TGCAGCGTTGAAACCGGGACAGACAATGAGCAGTTCTTC
TRBV6-5	TRBJ2-7	15	TRBD2	few	CASSYSAGGMHEQYF	TGTGCCAGCAGTTACTCGGCGGGAGGTATGCACGAGCAGTACTTC
TRBV14	TRBJ2-3	15	-	many	CASSHWGIGTDTQYF	TGTGCCAGCAGCCACTGGGGGATCGGCACAGATACGCAGTATTTT
TRBV12-3/TRBV12-4	TRBJ1-1	12	-	-	CASSTRRRVAFF	TGTGCCAGCAGTACTCGGCGGAGGGTGGCTTTCTTT
TRBV5-1	TRBJ2-3	14	-	-	CASSLVPARDTQYF	TGCGCCAGCAGCTTGGTCCCCGCGCGAGATACGCAGTATTTT
TRBV4-1	TRBJ2-2	14	TRBD1	-	CASRPGGITGELFF	TGCGCCAGCAGGCCAGGGGGCATCACCGGGGAGCTGTTTTTT
TRBV29-1	TRBJ1-2	15	-	-	CSVDPLGLLNYGYTF	TGCAGCGTTGACCCCCTAGGGTTACTCAACTATGGCTACACCTTC
TRBV7-2	TRBJ2-3	13	-	-	CASNTGVEDTQYF	TGTGCCAGCAACACCGGGGTGGAAGATACGCAGTATTTT
TRBV5-5	TRBJ1-1	15	-	few	CASSWEWPGNTEAFF	TGTGCCAGCAGCTGGGAATGGCCAGGGAACACTGAAGCTTTCTTT
TRBV20-1	TRBJ1-6	16	TRBD1	-	CSATIPGGQGTSPLHF	TGCAGTGCTACCATCCCAGGTGGACAGGGGACTTCACCCCTCCACTTT
TRBV21-1	TRBJ1-5	15	-	-	CASSKSGEGNQPQHF	TGTGCCAGCAGCAAATCAGGGGAAGGCAATCAGCCCCAGCATTTT
TRBV7-6	TRBJ2-7	15	-	few	CASSLGRGYSYEQYF	TGTGCCAGCAGCTTAGGGCGGGGTTACTCCTACGAGCAGTACTTC
TRBV12-3/TRBV12-4	TRBJ2-1	17	TRBD2	many	CASSFPGLAGAYNEQFF	TGTGCCAGCAGTTTTCCCGGACTAGCGGGGGCTTACAATGAGCAGTTCTTC
TRBV12-3/TRBV12-4	TRBJ2-2	14	-	-	CASSFGAYTGELFF	TGTGCCAGCAGTTTTGGGGCTTACACCGGGGAGCTGTTTTTT
TRBV5-1	TRBJ2-6	18	TRBD1	few	CASSLGDRGTSGANVLTF	TGCGCCAGCAGCTTAGGTGACAGGGGAACGTCTGGGGCCAACGTCCTGACTTTC
TRBV6-5	TRBJ2-1	15	TRBD2	-	CASSYGTSGRNEQFF	TGTGCCAGCAGTTACGGAACAAGCGGGAGGAATGAGCAGTTCTTC
TRBV7-2	TRBJ1-1	13	-	-	CASSPLVVTEAFF	TGTGCCAGCAGCCCGTTGGTGGTCACTGAAGCTTTCTTT
TRBV4-1	TRBJ2-2	15	TRBD1	few	CASSQIPGGVGELFF	TGCGCCAGCAGCCAAATCCCAGGGGGCGTCGGGGAGCTGTTTTTT
TRBV3-1	TRBJ1-6	18	TRBD1	-	CASSQADRGIGRNSPLHF	TGTGCCAGCAGCCAGGCCGACAGGGGGATTGGGCGTAATTCACCCCTCCACTTT
TRBV7-9	TRBJ2-3	16	-	-	CASSLVGTQPGDTQYF	TGTGCCAGCAGCTTAGTGGGGACTCAACCAGGAGATACGCAGTATTTT
TRBV12-3/TRBV12-4	TRBJ2-4	15	-	-	CASSFEVAAKNIQYF	TGTGCCAGCAGTTTCGAGGTGGCAGCCAAAAACATTCAGTACTTC
TRBV20-1	TRBJ1-1	14	-	-	CSASTASGWTEAFF	TGCAGTGCATCTACCGCTTCGGGATGGACTGAAGCTTTCTTT
TRBV30	TRBJ2-6	20	TRBD2	-	CAWSVLRLTSGRAGANVLTF	TGTGCCTGGAGTGTACTTCGATTGACTAGCGGGAGGGCTGGGGCCAACGTCCTGACTTTC
TRBV12-3/TRBV12-4	TRBJ2-7	14	-	few	CASGHGTPAYEQYF	TGTGCCAGCGGCCACGGGACACCTGCCTACGAGCAGTACTTC
TRBV9	TRBJ2-3	16	TRBD2	-	CASSVLAGGSTDTQYF	TGTGCCAGCAGCGTCTTAGCGGGGGGTAGCACAGATACGCAGTATTTT
TRBV6-2/TRBV6-3	TRBJ2-1	16	TRBD2	-	CASLPGTSGRGWGQFF	TGTGCCAGCCTACCCGGGACTAGCGGGAGGGGGTGGGGGCAGTTCTTC
TRBV20-1	TRBJ2-3	12	-	few	CSAKQGSDTQYF	TGCAGTGCTAAACAGGGTTCAGATACGCAGTATTTT
TRBV6-5	TRBJ1-3	15	-	few	CASSQTYQDGNTIYF	TGTGCCAGCAGTCAAACCTACCAGGACGGAAACACCATATATTTT
TRBV7-2	TRBJ2-5	18	TRBD2	-	CASSISRTSGSSRATQYF	TGTGCCAGCAGCATAAGCCGGACTAGCGGGAGTTCCCGGGCAACCCAGTACTTC
TRBV15	TRBJ2-5	13	-	-	CATSRTYQETQYF	TGTGCCACCAGCAGAACGTACCAAGAGACCCAGTACTTC
TRBV25-1	TRBJ2-5	14	TRBD2	few	CASSEYRDYETQYF	TGTGCCAGCAGTGAGTACCGGGACTACGAGACCCAGTACTTC
TRBV20-1	TRBJ1-1	15	TRBD1	-	CSARAWGQGGTEAFF	TGCAGTGCTAGAGCATGGGGGCAGGGGGGAACTGAAGCTTTCTTT
TRBV29-1	TRBJ1-2	13	-	few	CSDGDTRNYGYTF	TGCAGCGATGGAGACACCCGAAACTATGGCTACACCTTC
TRBV12-3/TRBV12-4	TRBJ2-7	15	-	few	CASSLGYPPQNEQYF	TGTGCCAGCAGTCTGGGATACCCCCCACAAAACGAGCAGTACTTC
TRBV12-3/TRBV12-4	TRBJ1-2	13	-	-	CASNQPGPYGYTF	TGTGCCAGCAACCAACCGGGCCCGTATGGCTACACCTTC
TRBV29-1	TRBJ2-7	16	TRBD2	few	CSVEIGLAGFAYEQYF	TGCAGCGTTGAAATTGGTCTAGCGGGATTCGCCTACGAGCAGTACTTC
TRBV7-3	TRBJ1-1	13	-	-	CASGLGPSTEAFF	TGTGCCAGCGGCTTAGGCCCCAGTACTGAAGCTTTCTTT
TRBV20-1	TRBJ2-5	17	-	few	CSAKKSLGGAPGETQYF	TGCAGTGCAAAAAAAAGCCTCGGCGGTGCCCCGGGAGAGACCCAGTACTTC